A selection of T cell receptor beta chains follows, all from one sample in a study of cytomegalovirus exposure and HLA in healthy donors. Measured with immunoSEQ multiplex PCR; TCRdb has only the in-frame clones, and not every one. The sample consists of fewer than 130,000 clones, just over 75% of them appearing once. Sequencing was done on a sample of PBMCs. These receptors all come from a man between 25 and 39 years old in good health and CMV-seropositive. CDR3s include the opening cysteine and the closing phenylalanine or tryptophan. The order of the fields is CDR3 length, D gene, V gene, clone size, J gene, CDR3 protein, CDR3 DNA. A D gene is named only where the DNA matches it firmly. Clone size appears in some rows only: once, few, many, or a class for an expanded clone.

15	TRBD1	TRBV18	.	TRBJ2-3	CASSPDRVRTDTQYF	TGTGCCAGCTCACCAGACAGGGTACGCACAGATACGCAGTATTTT
14	.	TRBV19	.	TRBJ1-5	CASSVGESNQPQHF	TGTGCCAGTAGTGTGGGAGAGAGCAATCAGCCCCAGCATTTT
12	.	TRBV19	.	TRBJ1-2	CASRGGEPGYTF	TGTGCCAGTAGAGGAGGGGAGCCTGGCTACACCTTC
15	TRBD1	TRBV27	.	TRBJ2-7	CASSRPGTGGPEQYF	TGTGCCAGCAGTCGCCCCGGGACAGGGGGCCCCGAGCAGTACTTC
16	TRBD1	TRBV7-6	.	TRBJ1-3	CASSLRGGGSGNTIYF	TGTGCCAGCAGCTTAAGAGGGGGCGGCTCTGGAAACACCATATATTTT
14	TRBD1	TRBV5-1	.	TRBJ2-7	CASTPGQGEYEQYF	TGCGCCAGCACCCCGGGACAGGGAGAGTACGAGCAGTACTTC
14	TRBD1	TRBV28	.	TRBJ1-6	CASSQQGTGSPLHF	TGTGCCAGCAGTCAACAGGGGACCGGTTCACCCCTCCACTTT
16	TRBD2	TRBV7-6	.	TRBJ2-3	CASSLEAGGASDTQYF	TGTGCCAGCAGCCTAGAAGCGGGGGGAGCCTCAGATACGCAGTATTTT
15	TRBD1	TRBV27	.	TRBJ2-7	CASSLRDRSTYEQYF	TGTGCCAGCAGTTTACGGGACAGGTCTACCTACGAGCAGTACTTC
16	TRBD1	TRBV10-3	.	TRBJ1-1	CAISDPTGGARAEAFF	TGTGCCATCAGTGATCCCACAGGGGGTGCAAGGGCTGAAGCTTTCTTT
17	TRBD2	TRBV6-4	.	TRBJ2-3	CASSDSTGGPGTDTQYF	TGTGCCAGCAGTGACTCGACGGGGGGGCCAGGCACAGATACGCAGTATTTT
13	.	TRBV4-3	.	TRBJ1-2	CASSSQGTYGYTF	TGCGCCAGCAGCTCACAGGGTACCTATGGCTACACCTTC
11	.	TRBV29-1	.	TRBJ1-2	CSVGDSWGYTF	TGCAGCGTTGGGGACTCATGGGGCTACACCTTC
14	TRBD1	TRBV6-6	few	TRBJ2-1	CASSRQGGGNEQFF	TGTGCCAGCAGTAGACAGGGTGGGGGCAATGAGCAGTTCTTC
14	.	TRBV7-9	.	TRBJ1-5	CASSPGGGNQPQHF	TGTGCCAGCAGCCCCGGAGGAGGGAATCAGCCCCAGCATTTT
13	.	TRBV7-3	.	TRBJ1-1	CASSFSRETEAFF	TGTGCCAGCAGCTTCTCAAGGGAGACTGAAGCTTTCTTT
14	.	TRBV6-5	.	TRBJ1-1	CASSYDGGDQEAFF	TGTGCCAGCAGTTACGACGGGGGGGATCAGGAAGCTTTCTTT
21	.	TRBV12-2	.	TRBJ2-4	CASRPDLVGLAGGIAKNIQYF	TGTGCAAGTCGCCCCGATTTAGTGGGACTAGCGGGGGGGATAGCCAAAAACATTCAGTACTTC
13	TRBD1	TRBV7-7	.	TRBJ2-7	CASSLGTGDEQYF	TGTGCTAGCAGCTTAGGGACAGGGGACGAGCAGTACTTC
16	.	TRBV19	.	TRBJ2-1	CASSIVGVSSYNEQFF	TGTGCCAGTAGTATAGTCGGGGTGAGCTCCTACAATGAGCAGTTCTTC
15	TRBD1	TRBV7-2	.	TRBJ2-2	CASSFRDRETGELFF	TGTGCCAGCAGCTTCCGGGACAGGGAAACGGGGGAGCTGTTTTTT
13	TRBD1	TRBV19	.	TRBJ1-4	CASSRDRIEKLFF	TGTGCCAGTAGTAGGGACAGGATCGAAAAACTGTTTTTT
14	TRBD1	TRBV5-1	.	TRBJ2-7	CASSDWQGAYEQYF	TGCGCCAGCAGCGACTGGCAGGGGGCCTACGAGCAGTACTTC
14	.	TRBV7-2	.	TRBJ1-1	CASSFDRTDTEAFF	TGTGCCAGCAGCTTTGACAGAACTGACACTGAAGCTTTCTTT
14	TRBD1	TRBV13	.	TRBJ2-7	CASSSGQRLYEQYF	TGTGCCAGCAGCTCGGGACAGCGCCTCTACGAGCAGTACTTC
13	.	TRBV14	.	TRBJ1-6	CASSQEGDSPLHF	TGTGCCAGCAGCCAAGAAGGGGATTCACCCCTCCACTTT
14	.	TRBV19	.	TRBJ1-4	CASSIEGAREKLFF	TGTGCCAGTAGTATAGAGGGGGCTCGGGAAAAACTGTTTTTT
14	TRBD1	TRBV10-3	.	TRBJ2-7	CAISAWTGTYEQYF	TGTGCCATCAGTGCTTGGACAGGGACCTACGAGCAGTACTTC
15	TRBD1	TRBV5-5	.	TRBJ1-2	CASSKRQGSDYGYTF	TGTGCCAGCAGCAAACGACAGGGTTCAGACTATGGCTACACCTTC
15	TRBD1	TRBV2	.	TRBJ1-2	CASTGQGGVNYGYTF	TGTGCCAGCACCGGACAGGGGGGGGTTAACTATGGCTACACCTTC
15	TRBD2	TRBV13	.	TRBJ2-2	CASKASGGDTGELFF	TGTGCCAGCAAGGCTAGCGGGGGGGACACCGGGGAGCTGTTTTTT
14	.	TRBV30	.	TRBJ1-5	CAWSLGTSNQPQHF	TGTGCCTGGTCCCTGGGGACAAGCAATCAGCCCCAGCATTTT
15	.	TRBV10-3	few	TRBJ2-5	CAISESGQWGETQYF	TGTGCCATCAGTGAGTCTGGACAGTGGGGCGAGACCCAGTACTTC
13	TRBD1	TRBV19	.	TRBJ1-2	CASRRDRGYGYTF	TGTGCCAGTAGACGGGACAGGGGTTATGGCTACACCTTC
12	TRBD1	TRBV7-2	.	TRBJ1-1	CASSQQGTEAFF	TGTGCCAGCAGCCAACAGGGGACTGAAGCTTTCTTT
16	TRBD2	TRBV2	.	TRBJ2-7	CASSAITSGISYEQYF	TGTGCCAGCAGTGCAATTACTAGCGGGATCTCCTACGAGCAGTACTTC
13	.	TRBV5-4	.	TRBJ2-7	CASRRKGIYEQYF	TGTGCCAGCAGACGGAAGGGGATCTACGAGCAGTACTTC
14	TRBD2	TRBV7-2	few	TRBJ2-5	CASSLLTGGETQYF	TGTGCCAGCAGCTTGTTGACGGGGGGAGAGACCCAGTACTTC
14	TRBD1	TRBV4-3	.	TRBJ1-2	CASSPRGQLYGYTF	TGCGCCAGCAGCCCGAGGGGACAGCTCTATGGCTACACCTTC
13	.	TRBV7-2	.	TRBJ1-6	CASSPDTLSPLHF	TGTGCCAGCAGCCCGGACACCCTTTCACCCCTCCACTTT
13	.	TRBV6-1	.	TRBJ2-7	CASSLDKNYEQYF	TGTGCCAGCAGTTTAGACAAGAACTACGAGCAGTACTTC
15	.	TRBV4-3	.	TRBJ1-3	CASSQVWGPGNTIYF	TGCGCCAGCAGCCAAGTGTGGGGGCCTGGAAACACCATATATTTT
17	TRBD2	TRBV28	few	TRBJ2-3	CASSLGLAASSTDTQYF	TGTGCCAGCAGTTTAGGACTAGCGGCTTCTAGCACAGATACGCAGTATTTT
15	TRBD1	TRBV6-1	once	TRBJ2-7	CASWYGGQGSYEQYF	TGTGCCAGTTGGTATGGAGGACAGGGATCCTACGAGCAGTACTTC
17	.	TRBV19	.	TRBJ2-7	CASSAHPTGYSAYEQYF	TGTGCCAGTAGTGCGCACCCTACAGGGTATTCCGCCTACGAGCAGTACTTC
16	.	TRBV7-2	.	TRBJ2-5	CASSLVGGRVQETQYF	TGTGCCAGCAGCTTAGTCGGGGGGCGCGTACAAGAGACCCAGTACTTC
18	.	TRBV19	.	TRBJ2-1	CARAKRTKASSSYNEQFF	TGTGCCAGGGCCAAACGCACTAAGGCCTCATCCTCCTACAATGAGCAGTTCTTC
15	TRBD2	TRBV5-1	.	TRBJ2-3	CAGRTSGGLTDTQYF	TGCGCCGGCCGGACTAGCGGGGGGCTCACAGATACGCAGTATTTT
14	TRBD1	TRBV5-4	few	TRBJ1-3	CASSFQGAGNTIYF	TGTGCCAGCAGCTTTCAGGGGGCGGGAAACACCATATATTTT
12	.	TRBV6-5	.	TRBJ2-2	CASSWETGELFF	TGTGCCAGCAGTTGGGAGACCGGGGAGCTGTTTTTT
15	.	TRBV7-8	.	TRBJ1-2	CASSREGIRNYGYTF	TGTGCCAGCAGCCGGGAGGGCATTCGGAACTATGGCTACACCTTC
16	.	TRBV21-1	.	TRBJ1-2	CASMVKWTGAAYGYTF	TGTGCCAGCATGGTAAAATGGACAGGAGCCGCCTATGGCTACACCTTC
15	TRBD1	TRBV30	.	TRBJ1-6	CAWSRTGAYNSPLHF	TGTGCCTGGAGTCGGACAGGGGCCTATAATTCACCCCTCCACTTT
14	TRBD1	TRBV4-1	.	TRBJ1-1	CASSWGQGATEAFF	TGCGCCAGCAGTTGGGGACAGGGGGCTACTGAAGCTTTCTTT
13	.	TRBV7-2	.	TRBJ1-1	CASSLVQHLEAFF	TGTGCCAGCAGCTTAGTCCAACACCTTGAAGCTTTCTTT
15	.	TRBV4-2	.	TRBJ1-1	CASSQEGPGITEAFF	TGTGCCAGCAGCCAAGAAGGTCCGGGGATTACTGAAGCTTTCTTT
14	.	TRBV4-3	.	TRBJ1-4	CASSPLTTREKLFF	TGCGCCAGCAGCCCTTTGACCACGAGGGAAAAACTGTTTTTT